The rows below give T cell receptor beta chains drawn from one sample of a study of blood T cells in healthy people across ages. TCRdb re-analysed the 5' RACE reads in MiXCR, keeping a single row per CDR3 protein. The sample holds about 930,000 distinct CDR3 sequences; about 27% are singletons and the top ten take about a tenth. This sample was also put to use in a study of T cells of mothers and their children.

Source material: blood. These receptors all come from a woman between 40 and 50 years old in good health. Both conserved end residues are part of each CDR3. Each record gives: clone size, CDR3 length, J gene, V gene, D gene, CDR3 protein, CDR3 DNA. A D gene is named only where the DNA matches it firmly. Only part of the rows carry a size: once, few, many, or a class if the clone is expanded.

size: -
length: 13
J: TRBJ1-2
V: TRBV30
D: -
CDR3: CAWRTPPVYGYTF
DNA: TGTGCCTGGAGGACACCCCCGGTTTATGGCTACACCTTC

size: -
length: 15
J: TRBJ2-7
V: TRBV4-3
D: -
CDR3: CASSQVLGAGEEQYF
DNA: TGCGCCAGCAGCCAGGTCTTGGGGGCAGGGGAGGAGCAGTACTTC

size: -
length: 16
J: TRBJ1-4
V: TRBV20-1
D: -
CDR3: CSAPHREEGPNEKLFF
DNA: TGCAGTGCTCCTCACAGGGAAGAGGGCCCCAATGAAAAACTGTTTTTT

size: -
length: 13
J: TRBJ1-1
V: TRBV12-3/TRBV12-4
D: -
CDR3: CASSLGLSAEAFF
DNA: TGTGCCAGCAGTCTAGGGTTGAGCGCTGAAGCTTTCTTT

size: -
length: 16
J: TRBJ2-3
V: TRBV11-2
D: -
CDR3: CASSSPLGVGADTQYF
DNA: TGTGCCAGCAGCTCCCCGTTGGGGGTAGGCGCAGATACGCAGTATTTT

size: -
length: 15
J: TRBJ2-7
V: TRBV6-6
D: TRBD1
CDR3: CTSSLGTGSSYEQYF
DNA: TGTACCAGCAGTCTCGGGACAGGGAGCTCCTACGAGCAGTACTTC

size: -
length: 13
J: TRBJ1-2
V: TRBV7-2
D: -
CDR3: CASGGAPLYGYTF
DNA: TGTGCCAGCGGGGGGGCCCCACTTTATGGCTACACCTTC

size: few
length: 17
J: TRBJ2-1
V: TRBV15
D: -
CDR3: CATSRVGQAGNGHEQFF
DNA: TGTGCCACCAGCAGAGTGGGCCAGGCAGGGAACGGGCATGAGCAGTTCTTC

size: -
length: 17
J: TRBJ1-1
V: TRBV10-3
D: TRBD1
CDR3: CASIPNAAGQGNTEAFF
DNA: TGTGCCAGCATCCCTAACGCCGCGGGACAGGGGAACACTGAAGCTTTCTTT

size: -
length: 15
J: TRBJ1-1
V: TRBV7-9
D: -
CDR3: CASSFTGSPNTEAFF
DNA: TGTGCCAGCAGCTTCACCGGGAGTCCGAACACTGAAGCTTTCTTT

size: few
length: 14
J: TRBJ2-5
V: TRBV7-2
D: TRBD2
CDR3: CASRPGTSVETQYF
DNA: TGTGCCAGCAGGCCCGGGACTAGCGTTGAGACCCAGTACTTC

size: few
length: 15
J: TRBJ1-5
V: TRBV7-9
D: -
CDR3: CASSPMGAGSQPQHF
DNA: TGTGCCAGCAGCCCAATGGGGGCAGGTTCGCAGCCCCAGCATTTT

size: few
length: 15
J: TRBJ2-4
V: TRBV24-1
D: -
CDR3: CATSASEGSRNIQYF
DNA: TGTGCCACCAGTGCAAGCGAGGGGTCCAGAAACATTCAGTACTTC

size: -
length: 13
J: TRBJ2-1
V: TRBV12-3/TRBV12-4
D: TRBD2
CDR3: CASSQTSPNEQFF
DNA: TGTGCCAGCAGCCAGACTAGCCCCAATGAGCAGTTCTTC

size: many
length: 15
J: TRBJ2-1
V: TRBV7-2
D: TRBD2
CDR3: CASSPARGGRNEQFF
DNA: TGTGCCAGCAGCCCCGCCCGGGGGGGCCGAAATGAGCAGTTCTTC

size: -
length: 16
J: TRBJ2-2
V: TRBV28
D: -
CDR3: CASTTERGGRSSELFF
DNA: TGTGCCAGCACCACCGAAAGGGGGGGACGGTCCTCGGAGCTGTTTTTT

size: -
length: 18
J: TRBJ1-2
V: TRBV12-5
D: TRBD1
CDR3: CASGLVLGQGPTNYGYTF
DNA: TGTGCTAGTGGTTTGGTACTGGGACAGGGACCAACTAACTATGGCTACACCTTC

size: few
length: 16
J: TRBJ2-3
V: TRBV12-3/TRBV12-4
D: TRBD2
CDR3: CASKDERGVRTDTQYF
DNA: TGTGCCAGCAAAGACGAGCGGGGGGTCCGCACAGATACGCAGTATTTT

size: -
length: 14
J: TRBJ2-7
V: TRBV7-7
D: TRBD1
CDR3: CARSQGQGINEQYF
DNA: TGTGCTCGCAGCCAGGGACAGGGGATAAACGAGCAGTACTTC

size: -
length: 16
J: TRBJ2-1
V: TRBV5-1
D: TRBD2
CDR3: CASSLVVAGGLNEQFF
DNA: TGCGCCAGCAGCTTGGTAGTAGCGGGGGGGCTAAATGAGCAGTTCTTC

size: -
length: 18
J: TRBJ2-6
V: TRBV4-2
D: TRBD1
CDR3: CASSLTTGGFSGANVLTF
DNA: TGTGCCAGCAGCCTGACAACAGGGGGCTTCTCTGGGGCCAACGTCCTGACTTTC

size: -
length: 18
J: TRBJ1-1
V: TRBV19
D: TRBD1
CDR3: CASRPGTGTGASNTEAFF
DNA: TGTGCCAGTAGACCAGGGACCGGGACAGGGGCCTCAAACACTGAAGCTTTCTTT

size: few
length: 16
J: TRBJ2-1
V: TRBV14
D: -
CDR3: CASSSPGRGRGNEQFF
DNA: TGTGCCAGCAGCTCCCCGGGCAGGGGCCGAGGGAATGAGCAGTTCTTC

size: few
length: 14
J: TRBJ2-5
V: TRBV20-1
D: -
CDR3: CSARDYFGGETQYF
DNA: TGCAGTGCTAGGGACTACTTTGGAGGGGAGACCCAGTACTTC

size: many
length: 14
J: TRBJ2-7
V: TRBV10-3
D: TRBD1
CDR3: CATDDRGLTYEQYF
DNA: TGTGCCACCGACGACAGGGGGCTAACCTACGAGCAGTACTTC

size: -
length: 13
J: TRBJ2-1
V: TRBV6-5
D: -
CDR3: CATGTQPADEQFF
DNA: TGTGCGACCGGGACTCAACCAGCGGATGAGCAGTTCTTC

size: -
length: 11
J: TRBJ1-2
V: TRBV20-1
D: -
CDR3: CSASLTRGYTF
DNA: TGCAGTGCTAGCCTGACGAGGGGCTACACCTTC

size: few
length: 16
J: TRBJ2-7
V: TRBV6-2/TRBV6-3
D: -
CDR3: CASSSRALRFSYEQYF
DNA: TGTGCCAGCAGTTCGAGGGCGCTCAGGTTCTCCTACGAGCAGTACTTC

size: -
length: 17
J: TRBJ2-5
V: TRBV19
D: TRBD1
CDR3: CASSIIGQGKDGETQYF
DNA: TGTGCCAGTAGTATTATTGGACAGGGGAAAGACGGGGAGACCCAGTACTTC

size: -
length: 17
J: TRBJ2-5
V: TRBV7-9
D: TRBD1
CDR3: CASNTRPGQGGQETQYF
DNA: TGTGCCAGCAACACCCGGCCGGGACAGGGAGGTCAAGAGACCCAGTACTTC

size: -
length: 15
J: TRBJ2-7
V: TRBV7-2
D: -
CDR3: CASSQHGAQTYEQYF
DNA: TGTGCCAGCAGCCAGCACGGGGCCCAAACCTACGAGCAGTACTTC

size: few
length: 15
J: TRBJ2-5
V: TRBV5-1
D: TRBD2
CDR3: CASKGQRGSKETQYF
DNA: TGCGCCAGCAAGGGCCAGCGGGGCTCCAAGGAGACCCAGTACTTC

size: many
length: 16
J: TRBJ2-7
V: TRBV6-6
D: -
CDR3: CASSSPAGRRTYEQYF
DNA: TGTGCCAGCAGTTCCCCGGCGGGACGGAGGACCTACGAGCAGTACTTC

size: few
length: 13
J: TRBJ2-3
V: TRBV27
D: -
CDR3: CASSLSEADTQYF
DNA: TGTGCCAGCAGTTTATCGGAGGCAGATACGCAGTATTTT

size: -
length: 16
J: TRBJ2-7
V: TRBV5-1
D: -
CDR3: CASSLGIGSKAYEQYF
DNA: TGCGCCAGCAGCTTGGGCATAGGCTCCAAGGCCTACGAGCAGTACTTC

size: few
length: 15
J: TRBJ2-3
V: TRBV3-1
D: -
CDR3: CASSQARGPPNTQYF
DNA: TGTGCCAGCAGCCAAGCCCGGGGGCCCCCAAATACGCAGTATTTT

size: -
length: 15
J: TRBJ1-5
V: TRBV7-2
D: -
CDR3: CASSLGIYSNQPQHF
DNA: TGTGCCAGCAGCTTAGGGATATATAGCAATCAGCCCCAGCATTTT

size: -
length: 16
J: TRBJ2-4
V: TRBV6-2/TRBV6-3
D: TRBD2
CDR3: CASSSQAGLAYLGQYF
DNA: TGTGCCAGCAGCTCCCAGGCGGGACTAGCTTACCTGGGTCAGTACTTC

size: -
length: 14
J: TRBJ2-7
V: TRBV7-3
D: -
CDR3: CASSLSSDAYEQYF
DNA: TGTGCCAGCAGCTTAAGCTCCGACGCCTACGAGCAGTACTTC